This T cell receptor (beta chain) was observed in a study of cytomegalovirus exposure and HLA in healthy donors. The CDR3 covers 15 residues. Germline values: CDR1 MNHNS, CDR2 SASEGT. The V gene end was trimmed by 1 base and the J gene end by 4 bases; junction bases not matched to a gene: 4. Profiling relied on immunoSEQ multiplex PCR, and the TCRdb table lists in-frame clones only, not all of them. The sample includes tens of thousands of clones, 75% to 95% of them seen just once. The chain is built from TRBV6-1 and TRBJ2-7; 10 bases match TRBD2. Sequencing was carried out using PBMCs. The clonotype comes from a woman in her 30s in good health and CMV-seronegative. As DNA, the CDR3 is TGTGCCAGCAGTGAAGTGGCTAGCGGGAGTTACGAGCAGTACTTC. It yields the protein CASSEVASGSYEQYF.